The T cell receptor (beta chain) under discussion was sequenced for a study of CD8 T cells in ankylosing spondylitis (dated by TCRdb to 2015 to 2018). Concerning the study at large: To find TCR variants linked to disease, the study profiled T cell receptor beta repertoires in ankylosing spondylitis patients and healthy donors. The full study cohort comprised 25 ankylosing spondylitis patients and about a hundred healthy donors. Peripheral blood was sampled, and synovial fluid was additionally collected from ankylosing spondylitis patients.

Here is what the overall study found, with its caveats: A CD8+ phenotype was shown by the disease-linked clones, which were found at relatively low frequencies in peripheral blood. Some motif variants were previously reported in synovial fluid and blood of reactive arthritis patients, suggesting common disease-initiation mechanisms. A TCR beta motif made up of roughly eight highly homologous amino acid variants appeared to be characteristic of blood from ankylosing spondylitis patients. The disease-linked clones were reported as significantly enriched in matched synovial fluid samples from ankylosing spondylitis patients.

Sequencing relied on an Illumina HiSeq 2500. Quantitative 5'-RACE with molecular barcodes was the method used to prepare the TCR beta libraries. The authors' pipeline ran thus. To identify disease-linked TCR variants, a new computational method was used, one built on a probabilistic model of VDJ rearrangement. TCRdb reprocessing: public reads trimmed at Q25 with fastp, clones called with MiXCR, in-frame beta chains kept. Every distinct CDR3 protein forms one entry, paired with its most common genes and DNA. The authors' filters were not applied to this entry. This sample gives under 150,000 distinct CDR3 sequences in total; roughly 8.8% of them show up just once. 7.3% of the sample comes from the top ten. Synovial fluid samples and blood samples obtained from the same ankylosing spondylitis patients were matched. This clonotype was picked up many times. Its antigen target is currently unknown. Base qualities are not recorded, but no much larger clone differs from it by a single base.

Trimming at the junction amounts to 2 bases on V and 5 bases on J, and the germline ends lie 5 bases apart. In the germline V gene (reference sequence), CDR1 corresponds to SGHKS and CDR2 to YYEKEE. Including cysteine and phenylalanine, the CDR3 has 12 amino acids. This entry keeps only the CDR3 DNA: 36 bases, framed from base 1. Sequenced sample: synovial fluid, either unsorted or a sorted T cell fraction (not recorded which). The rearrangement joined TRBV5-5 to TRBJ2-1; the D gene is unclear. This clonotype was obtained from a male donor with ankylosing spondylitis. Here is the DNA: TGTGCCAGCAGCTTATCGAACAATGAGCAGTTCTTC. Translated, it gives CASSLSNNEQFF.